The table lists the clone carrying this T cell receptor (beta chain) with a few counts. TCRdb analysed the 5' RACE reads with MiXCR anew, one entry per CDR3 protein. The sample has around 280,000 distinct CDR3 sequences, about 20% seen once. The data were taken from a study of CD8 T cells in ankylosing spondylitis. Losses at the gene ends were 3 bases for V and 3 bases for J; bases not matched to a gene: 10. Germline-derived CDR1 and CDR2 are DFQATT and SNEGSKA (reference sequence). The CDR3 loop spans 15 amino acids. Sequencing was carried out using blood, either unsorted or a sorted T cell fraction (not recorded which). The receptor was derived from a male donor with ankylosing spondylitis or in good health (not recorded which). The gene calls are TRBV20-1 and TRBJ1-1, with 7 bases identical to TRBD1. CDR3: CSASRVGRGDTEAFF. The CDR3 nucleotides are TGCAGTGCTAGTCGAGTGGGCAGGGGGGACACTGAAGCTTTCTTT.